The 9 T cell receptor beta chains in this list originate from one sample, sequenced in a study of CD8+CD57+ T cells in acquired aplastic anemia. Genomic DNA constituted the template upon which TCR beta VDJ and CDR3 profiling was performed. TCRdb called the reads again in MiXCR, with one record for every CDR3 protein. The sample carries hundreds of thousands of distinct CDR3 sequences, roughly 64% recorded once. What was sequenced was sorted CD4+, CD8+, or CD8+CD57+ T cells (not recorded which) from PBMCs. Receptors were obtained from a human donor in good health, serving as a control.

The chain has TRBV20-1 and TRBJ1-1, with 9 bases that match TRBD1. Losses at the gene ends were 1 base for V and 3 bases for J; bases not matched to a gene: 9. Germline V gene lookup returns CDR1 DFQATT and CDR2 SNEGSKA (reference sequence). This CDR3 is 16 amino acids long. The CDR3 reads CSARVAGTGSDTEAFF. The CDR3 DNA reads TGCAGTGCTAGAGTCGCCGGGACAGGGTCCGACACTGAAGCTTTCTTT.

CDR3 coding DNA: TGCAGTGCTAGTCCGGGACAGGGTTTAAACGAGCAGTACTTC. This gives the protein CSASPGQGLNEQYF. The V gene is TRBV20-1, the J gene TRBJ2-7; TRBD1 matches at 9 bases. Unmatched junction bases numbered 8, after V lost 3 bases and J lost 5 bases. This CDR3 is built from 14 residues. Germline V CDR1 and CDR2: DFQATT, SNEGSKA (reference sequence).

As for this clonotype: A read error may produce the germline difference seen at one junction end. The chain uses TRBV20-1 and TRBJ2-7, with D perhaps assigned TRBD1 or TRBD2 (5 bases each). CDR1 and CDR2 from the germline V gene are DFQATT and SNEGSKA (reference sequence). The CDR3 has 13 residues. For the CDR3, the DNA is TGCAGTGCTGACAAGCAGTGGGGGTACGGGCAGTACTTC. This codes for CSADKQWGYGQYF.

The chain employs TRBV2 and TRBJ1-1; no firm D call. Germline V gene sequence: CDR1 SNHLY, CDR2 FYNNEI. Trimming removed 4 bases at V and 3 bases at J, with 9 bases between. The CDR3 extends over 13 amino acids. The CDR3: CASSVGRYTEAFF. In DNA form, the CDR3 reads TGTGCCAGCAGTGTGGGGAGGTACACTGAAGCTTTCTTT.

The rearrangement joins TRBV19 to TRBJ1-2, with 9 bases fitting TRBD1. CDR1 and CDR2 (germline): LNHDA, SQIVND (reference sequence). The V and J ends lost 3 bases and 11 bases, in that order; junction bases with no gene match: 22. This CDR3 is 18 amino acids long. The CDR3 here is CASSIREQDRGGHYSYTF. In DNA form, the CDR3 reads TGTGCCAGTAGTATCAGGGAACAGGACAGGGGAGGGCACTACAGTTACACCTTC.

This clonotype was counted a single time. For the CDR3, the DNA is TGTGCCAGCAGTGGGCGGAAGGTGGGGTCAACTGAAGCTTTCTTT. Its protein is CASSGRKVGSTEAFF. This chain joins TRBV25-1 and TRBJ1-1; no firm D call. The V and J ends lost 4 bases and 5 bases respectively, with 17 bases between them. Per the germline V gene, CDR1 is MGHDK and CDR2 is SYGVNS. This CDR3 comprises 15 residues.

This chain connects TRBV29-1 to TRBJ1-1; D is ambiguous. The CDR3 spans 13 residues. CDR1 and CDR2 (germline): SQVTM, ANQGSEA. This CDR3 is CSADPPMNTEAFF. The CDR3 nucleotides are TGCAGTGCTGACCCGCCGATGAACACTGAAGCTTTCTTT.

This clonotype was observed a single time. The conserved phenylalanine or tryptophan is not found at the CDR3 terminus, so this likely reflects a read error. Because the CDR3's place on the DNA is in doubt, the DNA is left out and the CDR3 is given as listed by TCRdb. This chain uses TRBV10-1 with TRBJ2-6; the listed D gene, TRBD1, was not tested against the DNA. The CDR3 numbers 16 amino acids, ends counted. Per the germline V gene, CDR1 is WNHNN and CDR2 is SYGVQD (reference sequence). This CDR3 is CASSESGGDLGAVLPV.

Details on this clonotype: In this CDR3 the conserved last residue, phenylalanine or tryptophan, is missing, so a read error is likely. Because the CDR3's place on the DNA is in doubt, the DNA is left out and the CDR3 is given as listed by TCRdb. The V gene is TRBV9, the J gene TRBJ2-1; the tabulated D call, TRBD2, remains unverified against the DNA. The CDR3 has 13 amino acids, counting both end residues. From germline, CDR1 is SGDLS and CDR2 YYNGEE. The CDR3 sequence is CASSLVADYEPPL.